This TCR beta chain was documented in a study of early T cells in non-severe SARS-CoV-2 infection. Study-level information: Sequenced bulk RNA came from whole blood that was unsorted, and chains were unpaired.

This CDR3 is 15 amino acids long. Trimming pared 4 bases from V and 3 bases from J, leaving 16 bases between. Looked up from germline, CDR1 is MNHEY and CDR2 is SMNVEV (reference sequence). Attachment of unique molecular identifiers to individual cDNA molecules was performed. TCRdb processed the 5' RACE reads anew with MiXCR; each CDR3 protein has one entry. The sample contains nearly 55,000 distinct CDR3 sequences, roughly 7.8% of which appear only once. This clonotype was seen a handful of times. The chain employs TRBV27 and TRBJ2-7; D is ambiguous. The receptor was derived from an adult who was a healthcare worker with PCR-confirmed SARS-CoV-2 infection or an uninfected control (not recorded which). This sample comprised whole blood, obtained at baseline. CDR3 nucleotide sequence: TGTGCCAGCAGTTCCTTAGGCAGAGTGGACTACGAGCAGTACTTC. Translating gives CASSSLGRVDYEQYF.